A selection of T cell receptor beta chains follows, all from one sample in a study of graft-versus-host responses after intestinal transplantation. Their antigens are not known. TCRdb keeps only in-frame clones here, not all; method: immunoSEQ multiplex PCR. The data contain just under 85,000 clones, under 95% of them singletons. The source material was unstimulated CD8+ T cells sorted from spleen or lymph node cells, sampled before transplant. All receptors come from a human donor who was the organ donor for an intestinal transplant. Both conserved end residues are part of each CDR3. The D gene is left open where the match is weak. Size tells how often a clone was seen (once, few, many) or the class of an expanded clone, and some rows leave it out.

CDR3 DNA	CDR3 protein	V gene	J gene	D gene	clone size
TGTGCCAGCAGCTTAAGCGGGAACACTGAAGCTTTCTTT	CASSLSGNTEAFF	TRBV11-3	TRBJ1-1	-	-
TGTGCCAGCAGCCCATTTAGCGGGAGTTACGAGCAGTACTTC	CASSPFSGSYEQYF	TRBV7-2	TRBJ2-7	TRBD2	-
TGTGCCAGCTCACCCCGCAGACCGCCCTTCTACGAGCAGTACTTC	CASSPRRPPFYEQYF	TRBV18	TRBJ2-7	-	-
TGTGCCTGGAGTGCCAGCGACTATAGCAATCAGCCCCAGCATTTT	CAWSASDYSNQPQHF	TRBV30	TRBJ1-5	-	-
TGCGCCAGCAGTGAGCTCCCCGCGGGGGGTCGCACAGATACGCAGTATTTT	CASSELPAGGRTDTQYF	TRBV10-2	TRBJ2-3	TRBD2	-
TGTGCCAGCAGCTTAGACAGGGGCGCCCCCTACGAGCAGTACTTC	CASSLDRGAPYEQYF	TRBV11-2	TRBJ2-7	-	-
TGTGCCAGCAGCCCCGGACTAGATGAGCAGTTCTTC	CASSPGLDEQFF	TRBV2	TRBJ2-1	TRBD2	-
TGTGCCAGCAGTGAAGACCCCGAAGGGGGAGGTCAGCCCCAGCATTTT	CASSEDPEGGGQPQHF	TRBV6-1	TRBJ1-5	-	-
TGTGCCAGCAGCCAAGATGCAGGGCGAACGTATGGCTACACCTTC	CASSQDAGRTYGYTF	TRBV14	TRBJ1-2	-	-
TGTGCCAGTAGTATAGGACTAGCGGGCTACGAGCAGTACTTC	CASSIGLAGYEQYF	TRBV19	TRBJ2-7	TRBD2	-
TGTGCCAGTAGTATAATCGGGAGGAGGGGACAGGGTTTCTATAATTCACCCCTCCACTTT	CASSIIGRRGQGFYNSPLHF	TRBV19	TRBJ1-6	TRBD1	once
TGTGCCAGCAGCCCTCCCGAGACTGCCTATGGCTACACCTTC	CASSPPETAYGYTF	TRBV7-9	TRBJ1-2	-	-
TGTGCCAGCAGTTTAGGGGCCGGGACCCAAGAGACCCAGTACTTC	CASSLGAGTQETQYF	TRBV28	TRBJ2-5	-	-